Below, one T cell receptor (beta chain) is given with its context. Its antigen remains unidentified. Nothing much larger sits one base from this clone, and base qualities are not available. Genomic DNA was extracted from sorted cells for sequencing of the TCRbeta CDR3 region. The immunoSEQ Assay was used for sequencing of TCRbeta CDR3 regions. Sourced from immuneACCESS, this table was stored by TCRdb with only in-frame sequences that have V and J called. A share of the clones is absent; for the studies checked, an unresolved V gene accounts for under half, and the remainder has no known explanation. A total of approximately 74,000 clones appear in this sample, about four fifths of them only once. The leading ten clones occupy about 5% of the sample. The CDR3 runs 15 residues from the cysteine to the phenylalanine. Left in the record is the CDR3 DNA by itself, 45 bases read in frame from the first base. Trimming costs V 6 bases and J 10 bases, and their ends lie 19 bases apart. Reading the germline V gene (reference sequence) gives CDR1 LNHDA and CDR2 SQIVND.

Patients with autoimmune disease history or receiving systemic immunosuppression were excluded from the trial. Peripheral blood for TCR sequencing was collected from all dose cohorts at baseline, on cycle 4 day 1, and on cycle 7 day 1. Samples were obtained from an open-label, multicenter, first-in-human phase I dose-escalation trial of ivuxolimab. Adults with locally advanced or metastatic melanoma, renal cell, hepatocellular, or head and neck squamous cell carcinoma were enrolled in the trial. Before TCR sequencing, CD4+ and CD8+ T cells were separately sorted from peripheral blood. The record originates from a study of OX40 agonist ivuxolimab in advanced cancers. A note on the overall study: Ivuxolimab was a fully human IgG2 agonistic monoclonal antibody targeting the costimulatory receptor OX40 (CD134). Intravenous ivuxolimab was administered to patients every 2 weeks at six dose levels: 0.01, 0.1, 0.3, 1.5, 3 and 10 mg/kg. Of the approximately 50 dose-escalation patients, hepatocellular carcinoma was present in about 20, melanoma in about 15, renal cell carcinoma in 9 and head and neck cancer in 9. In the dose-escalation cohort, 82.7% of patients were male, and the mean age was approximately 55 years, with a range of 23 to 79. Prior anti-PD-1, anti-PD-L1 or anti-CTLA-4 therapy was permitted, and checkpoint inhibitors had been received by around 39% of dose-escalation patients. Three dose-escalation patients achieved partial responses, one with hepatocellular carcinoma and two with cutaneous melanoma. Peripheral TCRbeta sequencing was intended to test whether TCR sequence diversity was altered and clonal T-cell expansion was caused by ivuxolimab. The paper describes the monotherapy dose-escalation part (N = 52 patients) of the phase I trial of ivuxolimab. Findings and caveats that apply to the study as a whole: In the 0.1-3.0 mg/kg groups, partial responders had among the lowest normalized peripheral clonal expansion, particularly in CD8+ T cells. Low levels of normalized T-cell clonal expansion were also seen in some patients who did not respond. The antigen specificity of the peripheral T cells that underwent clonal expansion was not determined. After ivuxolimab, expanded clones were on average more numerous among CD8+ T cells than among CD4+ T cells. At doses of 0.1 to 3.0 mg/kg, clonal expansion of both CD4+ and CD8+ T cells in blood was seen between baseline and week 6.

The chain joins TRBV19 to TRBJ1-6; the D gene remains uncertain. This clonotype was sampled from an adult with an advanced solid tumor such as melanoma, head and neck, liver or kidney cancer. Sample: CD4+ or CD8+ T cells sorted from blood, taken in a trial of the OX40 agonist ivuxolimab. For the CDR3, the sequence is CASSEGVAWRSPLHF. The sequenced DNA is TGTGCCAGTAGCGAAGGCGTGGCATGGAGATCACCCCTCCACTTT.